The 32 T cell receptor beta chains listed next were all sequenced from one sample in a study of blood T cells in healthy people across ages (dated by TCRdb to about 2015). The library was produced with 5' RACE. Data came from an Illumina HiSeq 2500. The second PCR ran for roughly 7 to 12 cycles and used a J-beta primer mix along with a sample-barcoded 5' primer. TCRdb cleaned the public reads at Q25 with fastp, built clones with MiXCR and kept in-frame beta chains. Rows with one shared CDR3 protein collapse into an entry with the most common genes and DNA. In all, the sample holds hundreds of thousands of distinct CDR3 sequences, and over 45% of those were seen once. The ten largest clones capture 25% to 35% of the sample. Sequencing input: blood. These receptors all stem from a woman in her sixties in good health.

This clonotype appeared once. The V gene is TRBV11-2, the J gene TRBJ2-1, with 13 positions matching TRBD2. The J call is uncertain, as TRBJ2-7 better fits the DNA end. The CDR3 length is 22 residues. CDR1 is SGHAT and CDR2 is FQNNGV in the germline V gene. For the CDR3, the DNA is TGTGCCAGCAGCCTAAGGACTAGCGGGAGAAACTTAATCATAGTGTCCTACAATGAGCAGTACTTC. This encodes CASSLRTSGRNLIIVSYNEQYF.

This clonotype was seen repeatedly, ten times or more. The chain carries TRBV20-1 and TRBJ1-2; D is uncertain. Germline CDR1 and CDR2: DFQATT and SNEGSKA (reference sequence). The CDR3 covers 12 residues. V lost 8 bases and J lost 5, with 15 bases in between. The chain's CDR3 is CSSGSRGYGYTF. The DNA for the CDR3 is TGCAGTTCGGGCAGCCGCGGGTATGGCTACACCTTC.

The chain combines TRBV6-1 with TRBJ2-1, with TRBD2 matching 7 bases. The CDR3 contains 16 residues. Trimming cost V 3 bases and J 6 bases; bases outside gene matches: 11. CDR1 and CDR2 from the germline V gene are MNHNS and SASEGT. The CDR3 DNA follows: TGTGCCAGCAGTGACGTACCGGGACTACTCCTCAATGAGCAGTTCTTC. It codes for CASSDVPGLLLNEQFF.

The chain carries TRBV20-1 and TRBJ2-4; unclear D gene. TRBJ2-7 matches the DNA end more closely, so the J call is doubtful. From germline, CDR1 is DFQATT and CDR2 SNEGSKA (reference sequence). CDR3 length: 12 amino acids. The CDR3 reads CSARDLAYEQYF. As DNA, the CDR3 is TGCAGTGCTAGAGATCTGGCGTACGAGCAGTACTTC.

The genes are TRBV20-1 and TRBJ2-7, with TRBD2 identical over 12 bases. Germline V gene lookup returns CDR1 DFQATT and CDR2 SNEGSKA (reference sequence). The length of the CDR3 is 19 residues. The J segment lost 10 bases and the V segment lost 5 bases, leaving 27 bases of the junction unmatched. In DNA form, the CDR3 reads TGCAGTGCTCACCTTCCGGGACTAGCGGGTCATTCCCTCCAAGAGGCCCAGTACTTC. Translating gives CSAHLPGLAGHSLQEAQYF.

This clonotype has a handful of counts. V is TRBV20-1 and J is TRBJ2-5; the D gene is possibly TRBD2 (6 bases). CDR1 and CDR2 from the germline V gene are DFQATT and SNEGSKA (reference sequence). Trimming took 2 bases from V and 0 from J, leaving 19 bases between them. The CDR3 runs to 17 residues. As DNA, the CDR3 is TGCAGTGCTAGATACCCCGGTCGGGGACTGAACCAAGAGACCCAGTACTTC. As protein: CSARYPGRGLNQETQYF.

V and J are TRBV10-3 and TRBJ2-7; possible D gene TRBD1, 6 bases. Trimming cost V 3 bases and J 2 bases, with 11 bases left between them. From germline, CDR1 is ENHRY and CDR2 SYGVKD. The CDR3 is 14 amino acids. The CDR3 nucleotides are TGTGCCATCAGTGAACCAGGGGAACCCTACGAGCAGTACTTC. Amino acids: CAISEPGEPYEQYF.

This rearrangement joins TRBV29-1 to TRBJ2-2, with 8 bases fitting TRBD2. Germline V gene lookup returns CDR1 SQVTM and CDR2 ANQGSEA. The CDR3 is made up of 14 amino acids. V shed 6 bases and J 5 bases; nucleotides not matched to a gene: 8. CDR3 in amino acids: CSVGRGVGTGELFF. The CDR3 coding sequence is TGCAGCGTCGGGAGGGGGGTGGGAACCGGGGAGCTGTTTTTT.

V usage is TRBV4-2 and J usage is TRBJ2-1; 8 bases align to TRBD2. This CDR3 spans 16 amino acids. Germline CDR1 reads LGHNA; CDR2 reads YNFKEQ. Trimming took 0 bases from V and 4 from J; bases not matched to a gene: 5. The DNA for the CDR3 is TGTGCCAGCAGCCAAGATCCGACTAGCGCTTACAATGAGCAGTTCTTC. Its translation is CASSQDPTSAYNEQFF.

The J gene is TRBJ2-3, the V gene TRBV4-3; 8 nucleotides match TRBD2. Germline V gene sequence: CDR1 LGHNA, CDR2 YSLEER. There are 17 residues in the CDR3. The V gene end was trimmed by 3 bases and the J gene end by 2 bases; junction bases not matched to a gene: 10. The DNA for the CDR3 is TGCGCCAGCAGCCAGAGAGCCGGGACTAGAGTCACAGATACGCAGTATTTT. Its translation: CASSQRAGTRVTDTQYF.

This CDR3 reads CASSVQAGDRWTQYF. The DNA for the CDR3 is TGTGCCAGCAGCGTACAGGCGGGGGATCGATGGACCCAGTACTTC. The chain uses TRBV9 and TRBJ2-5, with TRBD2 identical over 7 bases. The CDR3 length is 15 residues. Germline values: CDR1 SGDLS, CDR2 YYNGEE. V shed 1 base, J shed 7 bases, and the junction held 10 bases outside the gene matches.

The chain combines TRBV9 with TRBJ2-7; D is unresolved. With 4 bases removed from V and 5 bases from J, the gap between germline ends came to 13 bases. The CDR3 covers 13 residues. From germline, CDR1 is SGDLS and CDR2 YYNGEE. The CDR3 bases are TGTGCCAGCAGCAAGAGTCTAACAAACGAGCAGTACTTC. This translates into CASSKSLTNEQYF. The variable domain in full, completed from reference TRBV9 and TRBJ2-7, reads DSGVTQTPKHLITATGQRVTLRCSPRSGDLSVYWYQQSLDQGLQFLIQYYNGEERAKGNILERFSAQQFPDLHSELNLSSLELGDSALYFCASSKSLTNEQYFGPGTRLTVT.

Of note for this clonotype: This may be a read error: a much more frequent sequence differs by one nucleotide. The V call is TRBV11-2, the J call TRBJ2-1; D ambiguous. Germline assignment: CDR1 SGHAT and CDR2 FQNNGV. The CDR3 consists of 15 residues. The germline V and J ends were trimmed by 4 bases and 6 bases, with 16 bases remaining between them. CDR3 nucleotides: TGTGCCAGCAGCTCCCTCCCAGGTTTGGGCAATGAGCAGTTCTTC. This translates into CASSSLPGLGNEQFF.

J is TRBJ2-7 and V is TRBV6-6; no definite D call. In germline, CDR1 is MNHNY, CDR2 SVGAGI (reference sequence). The CDR3 runs to 14 residues. Trimming shortened V by 7 bases and J by 7 bases, and 20 bases separated the two germline ends. The CDR3 DNA reads TGTGCCAGCAACCAGCGTGGGGAACTCTATGAGCAGTACTTC. Residues: CASNQRGELYEQYF.

This chain uses TRBV20-1 with TRBJ2-1; D is possibly TRBD1 or TRBD2 (5 bases each). The CDR3 extends over 14 amino acids. V dropped 2 bases and J dropped 5 bases, with 13 bases sitting between them. In germline, CDR1 is DFQATT, CDR2 SNEGSKA (reference sequence). The CDR3 nucleotides read TGCAGTGCTAGATGGGGGAGTTCCCACAATGAGCAGTTCTTC. Translated: CSARWGSSHNEQFF.

This clonotype has only a few counts. The genes are TRBV20-1 and TRBJ1-2; D perhaps matches TRBD1 (5 bases). The CDR3 contains 13 residues. CDR1 and CDR2 (germline): DFQATT, SNEGSKA (reference sequence). With 2 bases removed from V and 2 bases from J, the gap between germline ends came to 9 bases. CDR3 DNA sequence: TGCAGTGCTAGAAGCGGGACCAACTATGGCTACACCTTC. Translated: CSARSGTNYGYTF.

The CDR3 reads CASSVLGHMTGELFF. The DNA for the CDR3 is TGTGCCAGCAGTGTCTTGGGACATATGACCGGGGAGCTGTTTTTT. The V gene is TRBV2, the J gene TRBJ2-2; weak D call: TRBD1 (6 bases). The CDR3 covers 15 residues. Trimming shortened V by 4 bases and J by 5 bases, and 14 bases separated the two germline ends. Germline loops: CDR1 SNHLY, CDR2 FYNNEI.

This clonotype was detected a few times. The rearrangement joins TRBV12-3 or TRBV12-4 to TRBJ2-3; D might be TRBD2 (6 bases). The CDR3 length is 15 residues. Trimming left V 2 bases short and J 5 bases short, with 14 bases between. CDR3 sequence (DNA): TGTGCCAGCAGTTTATTTCAGGGCGGGGTAGATACGCAGTATTTT. Protein product: CASSLFQGGVDTQYF.

This CDR3 reads CASRANGEKLFF. DNA for the CDR3: TGTGCCAGCAGGGCTAATGGGGAAAAACTGTTTTTT. The rearrangement links TRBV27 to TRBJ1-4; D is ambiguous. Trimming left V 6 bases short and J 8 bases short, with 10 bases between. This CDR3 comprises 12 residues. CDR1 is MNHEY and CDR2 is SMNVEV in the germline V gene (reference sequence).

CDR3 sequence: CASSQVSGGNTIYF. Here the CDR3 DNA reads TGTGCCAGCAGCCAAGTTTCAGGGGGAAACACCATATATTTT. This chain joins TRBV3-1 and TRBJ1-3; weak D call: TRBD1 (5 bases). Germline-derived CDR1 and CDR2 are LGHDT and YNNKEL (reference sequence). The CDR3 covers 14 residues. The V end lost 1 base, the J end lost 4 bases, and 8 bases lay between the germline ends.

DNA of the CDR3: TGTGCCAGCAGTCCCTCCCACAGGGTCGTACGCTATGGCTACACCTTC. It specifies CASSPSHRVVRYGYTF. V usage is TRBV6-6 and J usage is TRBJ1-2; D is possibly TRBD1 (6 bases). V lost 5 bases and J 4 bases, leaving 20 bases between the germline ends. The CDR3 totals 16 residues. Per the germline V gene, CDR1 is MNHNY and CDR2 is SVGAGI (reference sequence).

V and J are TRBV4-3 and TRBJ1-1; D is undetermined. With 4 bases removed from V and 3 bases from J, the gap between germline ends came to 9 bases. This CDR3 is built from 13 residues. Germline loops: CDR1 LGHNA, CDR2 YSLEER. The chain's CDR3 is CASSPDTYTEAFF. In DNA, the CDR3 is TGCGCCAGCAGCCCCGACACTTACACTGAAGCTTTCTTT.

This clonotype was seen many times. CDR3 residues: CASFSSSYEQYF. The CDR3 DNA sequence: TGTGCCAGCTTCTCTAGCTCCTACGAGCAGTACTTC. This chain uses TRBV27 with TRBJ2-7; the D is unclear. Per germline, CDR1 MNHEY and CDR2 SMNVEV (reference sequence). The length of the CDR3 is 12 residues. V lost 8 bases to trimming and J lost 0 bases, with 8 bases between them.

This clonotype was detected once. The rearrangement links TRBV5-1 to TRBJ1-4; D is unclear. The V gene lost 3 bases and the J gene lost 5 bases, with 14 bases spanning the gap. Per the germline V gene, CDR1 is SGHRS and CDR2 is YFSETQ. The CDR3 runs to 15 residues. CDR3 nucleotide sequence: TGCGCCAGCAGCTCGGTACATGGAGGGAATGAAAAACTGTTTTTT. Protein: CASSSVHGGNEKLFF.

The gene calls are TRBV6-2 or TRBV6-3 and TRBJ1-5; tentatively, D is TRBD1 (6 bases). The CDR3 consists of 13 residues. Trimming left V 7 bases short and J 3 bases short, with 10 bases between. Per the germline V gene, CDR1 is MNHEY and CDR2 is SVGEGT. The CDR3 region has the DNA TGTGCCAGCATCGGACAGATCAATCAGCCCCAGCATTTT. Translating it yields CASIGQINQPQHF.

This clonotype was observed at least ten times. The chain combines TRBV7-2 with TRBJ2-7; 7 bases are shared with TRBD2. The CDR3 loop spans 14 amino acids. V shed 2 bases, J shed 5 bases, and the junction held 6 bases outside the gene matches. The germline V gene has CDR1 SGHTA and CDR2 FQGNSA. DNA for the CDR3: TGTGCCAGCAGCTTAAGCCTAGCGGTTCACGAGCAGTACTTC. It yields the protein CASSLSLAVHEQYF.

The chain recombines TRBV9 with TRBJ2-1; 8 bases align to TRBD2. The CDR3 is 16 residues long. Unmatched junction bases numbered 9, after V lost 3 bases and J lost 4 bases. Germline V lookup: CDR1 SGDLS, CDR2 YYNGEE. The CDR3 is CASSGLPSGSYNEQFF. The DNA for the CDR3 is TGTGCCAGCAGCGGCCTTCCTAGCGGGTCATACAATGAGCAGTTCTTC.

The gene calls are TRBV4-1 and TRBJ2-1; 8 positions match TRBD1. The CDR3 runs to 16 residues. Germline values: CDR1 MGHRA, CDR2 YSYEKL. Germline trimming cut 1 base from V and 4 bases from J; bases unmatched to any gene: 6. CDR3 in amino acids: CASSQVRTGKYNEQFF. The CDR3 DNA follows: TGCGCCAGCAGCCAAGTAAGGACAGGGAAATACAATGAGCAGTTCTTC.

The chain carries TRBV7-2 and TRBJ2-1; D not resolved. This CDR3 has 14 residues. Germline V gene sequence: CDR1 SGHTA, CDR2 FQGNSA. V was trimmed by 5 bases and J by 5 bases, leaving 13 bases between them. This CDR3 is CASSPRRGHNEQFF. Here the CDR3 DNA reads TGTGCCAGCAGCCCCCGACGAGGACACAATGAGCAGTTCTTC.

This chain uses TRBV28 with TRBJ2-1; a possible D gene is TRBD1 (5 bases). V lost 5 bases, J lost 5 bases, and 10 bases lay in between. In germline, CDR1 is MDHEN, CDR2 SYDVKM. This CDR3 has 13 residues. CDR3: CASSVGADNEQFF. The CDR3 nucleotides read TGTGCCAGCAGTGTAGGGGCCGACAATGAGCAGTTCTTC.

The CDR3 nucleotides read TGTGCCAGCAGTCGTGACAGGGCCCTTACCGGGGAGCTGTTTTTT. It codes for CASSRDRALTGELFF. This chain connects TRBV3-1 to TRBJ2-2; 7 bases align to TRBD1. Germline assignment: CDR1 LGHDT and CDR2 YNNKEL (reference sequence). V lost 6 bases and J lost 5; bases outside the gene matches: 9. This CDR3 has 15 amino acids.

The chain carries TRBV6-2 or TRBV6-3 and TRBJ2-1, with D possibly TRBD2 on 5 matching bases. The CDR3 is made up of 16 amino acids. V was shortened by 3 bases and J by 0 bases, with 12 bases between the two germline ends. Germline loops: CDR1 MNHEY, CDR2 SVGEGT. In nucleotides, the CDR3 is TGTGCCAGCAGTTATCTCGGGGTCCGCTCCTACAATGAGCAGTTCTTC. This encodes CASSYLGVRSYNEQFF.